One sample yielded the 15 T cell receptor beta chains listed below, sequenced in a study of blood T cell repertoires in COVID-19. Sequenced by immunoSEQ multiplex PCR; TCRdb stores in-frame clones only, minus some. The profile shows fewer than 250,000 clones, about 88% of them singletons. The sequenced sample consisted of peripheral blood. Receptors originate from a man aged 35 to 55 with acute or convalescent COVID-19.

The chain has TRBV6-4 and TRBJ1-3, with TRBD1 as a possible D gene (6 bases). Germline loops: CDR1 MRHNA, CDR2 SNTAGT. Trimming cost V 3 bases and J 4 bases, with 13 bases left between them. This CDR3 comprises 15 residues. In nucleotides, the CDR3 is TGTGCCAGCAGTGATTCACAGGGTCACGGAAACACCATATATTTT. As protein: CASSDSQGHGNTIYF.

This clone was found a few times. This CDR3 is CASSWGGTLYNEQFF. CDR3 nucleotides: TGTGCCAGCAGTTGGGGCGGAACCCTCTACAATGAGCAGTTCTTC. The gene calls are TRBV25-1 and TRBJ2-1; a possible D gene is TRBD1 (5 bases). The CDR3 spans 15 residues. Per the germline V gene, CDR1 is MGHDK and CDR2 is SYGVNS. V shed 5 bases and J shed 3 bases, with 14 bases lying between them.

The chain joins TRBV18 to TRBJ2-1, with 10 positions matching TRBD1. This CDR3 is 15 amino acids long. Germline V gives CDR1 KGHSH, CDR2 LQKENI. The J segment lost 9 bases and the V segment lost 2 bases, leaving 7 bases of the junction unmatched. The CDR3 spells CASSPMGQGLSEQFF. The DNA for the CDR3 is TGTGCCAGCTCACCAATGGGACAGGGGTTGAGTGAGCAGTTCTTC.

The V gene is TRBV6-2 or TRBV6-3, the J gene TRBJ2-1; 11 bases map to TRBD2. Trimming cost V 6 bases and J 3 bases; bases outside gene matches: 1. This CDR3 is built from 14 residues. Looked up from germline, CDR1 is MNHEY and CDR2 is SVGEGT. CDR3 coding DNA: TGTGCCAGCAGCGGACTAGCGGGCTACAATGAGCAGTTCTTC. This sequence encodes CASSGLAGYNEQFF.

The chain has TRBV11-2 and TRBJ2-7, with D unclear. The CDR3 length is 11 residues. Germline values: CDR1 SGHAT, CDR2 FQNNGV. V was clipped by 7 bases and J by 3 bases, with 7 bases between them. This CDR3 reads CASKQDYEQYF. The CDR3 DNA sequence: TGTGCCAGCAAACAAGACTACGAGCAGTACTTC.

DNA of the CDR3: TGCGCCAGCAGCCAAGATATCCAGGGCAGCACTGAAGCTTTCTTT. This gives the protein CASSQDIQGSTEAFF. The rearrangement joins TRBV4-1 to TRBJ1-1; tentative D call: TRBD1 (5 bases). Germline V gene data show CDR1 as MGHRA and CDR2 as YSYEKL. The CDR3 has 15 residues. The V end was cut by 0 bases, the J end by 4 bases, with 12 bases between.

V and J are TRBV10-3 and TRBJ2-6, with no clear D. CDR1 ENHRY and CDR2 SYGVKD come from the germline V gene. The germline V and J ends were trimmed by 0 bases and 1 base, with 4 bases remaining between them. The CDR3 length is 15 residues. The chain's CDR3 is CAISESTSGANVLTF. The CDR3 bases are TGTGCCATCAGTGAGTCCACATCTGGGGCCAACGTCCTGACTTTC.

This chain links TRBV13 with TRBJ1-2; D is unclear. The CDR3 spans 14 residues. Trimming shortened V by 3 bases and J by 6 bases, and 14 bases separated the two germline ends. Germline V gene lookup returns CDR1 PRHDT and CDR2 FYEKMQ (reference sequence). The CDR3 nucleotides read TGTGCCAGCAGCTTCAAGGTAGGGAGGCATGGCTACACCTTC. It specifies CASSFKVGRHGYTF.

The CDR3 loop is CATRAPSSDGELFF. Written as DNA, the CDR3 is TGTGCCACCAGGGCTCCGTCTTCAGACGGGGAGCTGTTTTTT. The chain employs TRBV24-1 and TRBJ2-2; D is unclear. Germline V gene data show CDR1 as KGHDR and CDR2 as SFDVKD. V was trimmed by 7 bases and J by 7 bases, leaving 15 bases between them. The CDR3 contains 14 residues.

This clone was observed a handful of times. The chain links TRBV2 to TRBJ2-5, with D uncertain. From germline, CDR1 is SNHLY and CDR2 FYNNEI. The CDR3 runs 12 residues. V was pared by 6 bases and J by 10 bases, with 15 bases between. Here the CDR3 DNA reads TGTGCCAGCAGCGACTCGGCCAATGTCCAGTACTTC. It is translated as CASSDSANVQYF. The variable domain in full, with the rest retrieved from reference TRBV2 and TRBJ2-5, is EPEVTQTPSHQVTQMGQEVILRCVPISNHLYFYWYRQILGQKVEFLVSFYNNEISEKSEIFDDQFSVERPDGSNFTLKIRSTKLEDSAMYFCASSDSANVQYFGPGTRLLVL.

V and J are TRBV28 and TRBJ1-1; unclear D gene. This CDR3 contains 12 residues. CDR1 is MDHEN, CDR2 SYDVKM, per germline. V lost 5 bases and J lost 3, with 7 bases in between. CDR3 nucleotides: TGTGCCAGCAGTGGTCGGTACACTGAAGCTTTCTTT. Its translation: CASSGRYTEAFF.

This chain links TRBV5-1 with TRBJ2-3, with D possibly TRBD1 on 6 matching bases. CDR3 length: 15 residues. Per germline, CDR1 SGHRS and CDR2 YFSETQ. Trimming left V 4 bases short and J 1 base short, with 13 bases between. CDR3 in DNA: TGCGCCAGCAGCATAGGACAGCCCGGCACAGATACGCAGTATTTT. It yields the protein CASSIGQPGTDTQYF.

V gene TRBV15 combines with J gene TRBJ2-2; weak D call: TRBD1 (6 bases). The ends were cut back, 5 bases at V and 4 bases at J, with 14 bases in the middle. CDR1 is LNHNV and CDR2 is YYDKDF in the germline V gene (reference sequence). CDR3 length: 15 amino acids. CDR3: CATSLEGQPTGELFF. The CDR3 nucleotides are TGTGCCACCAGCCTCGAAGGACAGCCCACCGGGGAGCTGTTTTTT.

This chain links TRBV4-3 with TRBJ1-6; D is undetermined. V lost 0 bases and J lost 5, with 5 bases in between. The CDR3 covers 14 residues. Germline V CDR1 and CDR2: LGHNA, YSLEER. CDR3 loop: CASSQDFDNSPLHF. The CDR3 region has the DNA TGCGCCAGCAGCCAAGATTTCGATAATTCACCCCTCCACTTT.

This chain joins TRBV3-1 (or the pseudogene TRBV3-2) and TRBJ1-4; D gene unclear. V was clipped by 0 bases and J by 8 bases, with 10 bases between them. Germline lookup yields CDR1 LGHDT and CDR2 YNNKEL (reference sequence). The CDR3 covers 14 residues. DNA of the CDR3: TGTGCCAGCAGCCAAGACCTCGCTCAGGAAAAACTGTTTTTT. Translating it yields CASSQDLAQEKLFF.